The next 14 T cell receptor beta chains were all read from a single sample in a study of T cells in Graves' hyperthyroidism and ophthalmopathy. Amplified TCR beta CDR3 regions came from RNA transcripts. TCR CDR3 underwent first-round RT-PCR with the HTBI primer set. From the multiplex PCR reads, TCRdb called clonotypes with MiXCR, one entry per CDR3 protein. The sample consists of approximately 380,000 distinct CDR3 sequences, around 20% of them appearing once. The material sequenced was blood. These receptors were obtained from a man aged 18 to 30 with Graves' ophthalmopathy.

This clonotype was picked up many times. V is TRBV3-1 and J is TRBJ2-5; D is unclear. The germline V gene has CDR1 LGHDT and CDR2 YNNKEL (reference sequence). Between the trimmed V and J ends, which lost 6 bases and 3 bases, there was a span of 14 bases. This CDR3 is 14 amino acids long. The CDR3 DNA reads TGTGCCAGCAGGGAGACTGGAGAGGAAGAGACCCAGTACTTC. It encodes CASRETGEEETQYF.

The table lists this clonotype with many counts. The chain employs TRBV27 and TRBJ2-7, with D perhaps given as TRBD1 or TRBD2 (5 bases each). Per the germline V gene, CDR1 is MNHEY and CDR2 is SMNVEV (reference sequence). The V and J ends lost 3 bases and 3 bases respectively, with 12 bases between them. This CDR3 has 14 amino acids. This chain's CDR3 is CASSLSAGSYEQYF. The CDR3 nucleotides are TGTGCCAGCAGTTTGTCGGCAGGGAGCTACGAGCAGTACTTC.

This clonotype was detected a few times. The CDR3 loop is CATSPGGTQYF. In DNA, the CDR3 is TGTGCCACCTCCCCAGGGGGGACCCAGTACTTC. V gene TRBV24-1 combines with J gene TRBJ2-5; 7 bases align to TRBD1. The CDR3 is 11 residues long. The V segment lost 9 bases and the J segment 7 bases; nucleotides outside the gene matches: 4. The V gene's germline CDR1 is KGHDR and CDR2 SFDVKD.

This clonotype has just a few counts. The chain links TRBV2 to TRBJ2-5; 10 nucleotides agree with TRBD2. The CDR3 is 15 residues long. The V gene's germline CDR1 is SNHLY and CDR2 FYNNEI. V lost 7 bases and J lost 1; bases outside the gene matches: 6. The CDR3 DNA is TGTGCCAGCAATTTCGCTAGCGGGGGCCAAGAGACCCAGTACTTC. This sequence encodes CASNFASGGQETQYF.

This clonotype was counted at least ten times. This sequence joins TRBV2 and TRBJ1-2, with a possible D match to TRBD1 (6 bases). The CDR3 consists of 15 residues. V was cut by 4 bases and J by 2 bases, with 14 bases left in between. The germline CDR1 and CDR2 sequences are SNHLY and FYNNEI. The CDR3 is CASSGGGGGNYGYTF. The CDR3 DNA follows: TGTGCCAGCAGTGGCGGGGGCGGGGGGAACTATGGCTACACCTTC.

This clonotype was seen at least ten times. The chain employs TRBV12-3 or TRBV12-4 and TRBJ1-1; 8 nucleotides align to TRBD1. This CDR3 has 14 amino acids. The J segment lost 3 bases and the V segment lost 5 bases, leaving 5 bases of the junction unmatched. The CDR3 nucleotides are TGTGCCAGCAGTAACAGGGGGGGGGACACTGAAGCTTTCTTT. Protein: CASSNRGGDTEAFF.

As regards this clonotype: This may stem from a read error, because a much larger clone lies one nucleotide away. This sequence joins TRBV6-1 and TRBJ2-2, with D tentatively TRBD1 (6 bases). The CDR3 consists of 15 residues. Germline values: CDR1 MNHNS, CDR2 SASEGT. The chain's CDR3 is CASSEWGLGTWELFF. As DNA, the CDR3 is TGTGCCAGCAGTGAATGGGGGCTGGGCACCTGGGAGCTGTTTTTT.

The CDR3 loop is CASSGPQGQGPETQYF. The DNA of the CDR3 is TGTGCCAGCAGTGGGCCCCAGGGACAGGGTCCAGAGACCCAGTACTTC. The chain is built from TRBV25-1 and TRBJ2-5; 9 bases line up with TRBD1. The CDR3 extends over 16 amino acids. Germline CDR1 is MGHDK and CDR2 is SYGVNS. J gave up 4 bases and V 4 bases, and 10 bases lay outside the gene matches. The variable domain in full, with the rest retrieved from reference TRBV25-1 and TRBJ2-5, is EADIYQTPRYLVIGTGKKITLECSQTMGHDKMYWYQQDPGMELHLIHYSYGVNSTEKGDLSSESTVSRIRTEHFPLTLESARPSHTSQYLCASSGPQGQGPETQYFGPGTRLLVL.

This clonotype was picked up many times. This chain connects TRBV7-9 to TRBJ2-3; D is perhaps TRBD1 (6 bases). Trimming took 5 bases from V and 1 from J, leaving 13 bases between them. The germline V gene encodes CDR1 SEHNR and CDR2 FQNEAQ (reference sequence). The CDR3 runs to 15 residues. The DNA of the CDR3 is TGTGCCAGCAGCCCCTCCCGGACAGGCACAGATACGCAGTATTTT. Its translation is CASSPSRTGTDTQYF.

This clonotype has at least ten counts. The chain recombines TRBV11-2 with TRBJ1-1; TRBD1 matches at 9 bases. After removal of 8 bases from V and 0 bases from J, the junction contained 13 bases not matched to a gene. Germline CDR1 reads SGHAT; CDR2 reads FQNNGV. The CDR3 contains 17 residues. CDR3 protein: CASSYPRTGVLNTEAFF. The CDR3 DNA reads as TGTGCCAGCTCATACCCGAGGACAGGGGTTCTGAACACTGAAGCTTTCTTT.

In this sample, this clonotype turned up many times. J is TRBJ2-7 and V is TRBV7-8; 9 bases line up with TRBD1. The J segment lost 5 bases and the V segment lost 2 bases, leaving 7 bases of the junction unmatched. Germline V gene data show CDR1 as SGHVS and CDR2 as FQNEAQ. The CDR3 loop spans 15 amino acids. CDR3 residues: CASSLNTGQGDEQYF. CDR3 in DNA: TGTGCCAGCAGCTTAAATACGGGACAGGGTGACGAGCAGTACTTC.

This chain links TRBV15 with TRBJ1-1; no firm D call. Germline V gene lookup returns CDR1 LNHNV and CDR2 YYDKDF (reference sequence). The V gene lost 0 bases and the J gene lost 8 bases, with 10 bases spanning the gap. This CDR3 has 13 amino acids. DNA for the CDR3: TGTGCCACCAGCAGAGATGGTGAAGACGAAGCTTTCTTT. Residues: CATSRDGEDEAFF.

The chain joins TRBV7-9 to TRBJ1-5; a weak D match, TRBD1 (6 bases). Trimming removed 5 bases at V and 4 bases at J, with 24 bases between. CDR1 and CDR2 (germline): SEHNR, FQNEAQ (reference sequence). CDR3 length: 18 amino acids. As DNA, the CDR3 is TGTGCCAGCAGCCTCGGGACATCCTTGCATGGTGAGAATCAGCCCCAGCATTTT. It specifies CASSLGTSLHGENQPQHF.

J is TRBJ1-6 and V is TRBV6-1; the match to TRBD1 covers 8 bases. The CDR3 is made up of 15 amino acids. The junction had 7 bases not matched to a gene; V was cut back by 7 bases and J by 5 bases. CDR1 and CDR2 from the germline V gene are MNHNS and SASEGT. CDR3 DNA sequence: TGTGCCAGCAAGCCCCCGGGACAGGATAATTCACCCCTCCACTTT. This encodes CASKPPGQDNSPLHF.